This T cell receptor beta chain appears in the sequencing data of a study of blood T cell repertoires in COVID-19. Study information: The United States, Italy and Spain provided the acute and convalescent COVID-19 samples. Nucleic acid was either cDNA or gDNA, and it came from T cells, B-cell-depleted T cells, or PBMCs.

In germline, CDR1 is MNHEY, CDR2 SVGAGI. The V gene lost 5 bases and the J gene lost 10 bases, with 11 bases spanning the gap. This CDR3 contains 12 residues. Per the original data handling: Amplification with reference gene primers provided the estimates of nucleated cell counts. The assay was immunoSEQ multiplex PCR, and TCRdb's table has in-frame clones only and misses some. V and J calls and clone size are those listed in that table; D and trimming were worked out from the DNA. Counted here are fewer than 300,000 clones, around 89% occurring once; the ten biggest clones make up roughly 0.8%. The clonotype comes from a man aged 30-40 years with acute or convalescent COVID-19. The sequenced sample was peripheral blood. The rearrangement uses TRBV6-5 and TRBJ1-4; D not certain. Here the CDR3 DNA reads TGTGCCAGCAGTCAGAGAACGGGAAAACTGTTTTTT. This translates into CASSQRTGKLFF.